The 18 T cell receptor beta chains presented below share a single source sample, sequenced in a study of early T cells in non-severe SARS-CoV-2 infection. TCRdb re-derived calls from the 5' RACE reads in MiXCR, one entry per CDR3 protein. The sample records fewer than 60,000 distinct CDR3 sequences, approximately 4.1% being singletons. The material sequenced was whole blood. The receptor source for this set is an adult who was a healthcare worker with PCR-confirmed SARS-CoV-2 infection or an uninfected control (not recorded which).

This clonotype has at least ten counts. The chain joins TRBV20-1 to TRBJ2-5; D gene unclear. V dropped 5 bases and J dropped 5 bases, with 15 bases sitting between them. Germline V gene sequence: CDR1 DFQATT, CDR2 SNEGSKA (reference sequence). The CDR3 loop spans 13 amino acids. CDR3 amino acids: CSAQTSAVETQYF. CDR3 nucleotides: TGCAGTGCTCAAACCTCGGCAGTTGAGACCCAGTACTTC.

The CDR3 protein is CASSQVAQGKDTQYF. In DNA, the CDR3 is TGTGCCAGCAGCCAAGTAGCGCAGGGTAAAGATACGCAGTATTTT. The V call is TRBV3-1, the J call TRBJ2-3; either TRBD1 or TRBD2 may fit D (5 bases each). From germline, CDR1 is LGHDT and CDR2 YNNKEL (reference sequence). This CDR3 is built from 15 residues. Trimming took 1 base from V and 5 from J, leaving 13 bases between them.

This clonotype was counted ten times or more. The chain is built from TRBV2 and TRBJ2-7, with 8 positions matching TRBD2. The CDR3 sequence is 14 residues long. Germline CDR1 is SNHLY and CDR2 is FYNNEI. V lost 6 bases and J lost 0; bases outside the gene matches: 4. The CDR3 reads CASSERGSSYEQYF. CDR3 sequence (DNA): TGTGCCAGCAGCGAGCGGGGGAGCTCCTACGAGCAGTACTTC.

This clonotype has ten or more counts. CDR3 sequence (DNA): TGTGCCAGCGGGATACACCAAGAGACCCAGTACTTC. Encoded protein: CASGIHQETQYF. The rearrangement joins TRBV12-3 or TRBV12-4 to TRBJ2-5, with D hard to call. V was pared by 8 bases and J by 0 bases, with 7 bases between. CDR3 size: 12 residues.

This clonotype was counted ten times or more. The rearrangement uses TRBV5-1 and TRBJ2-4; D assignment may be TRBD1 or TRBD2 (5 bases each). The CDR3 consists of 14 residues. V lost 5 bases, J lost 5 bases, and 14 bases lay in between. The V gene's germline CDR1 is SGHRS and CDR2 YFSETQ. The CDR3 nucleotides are TGCGCCAGCAGTGCTGGGGCGGGTCAAAACATTCAGTACTTC. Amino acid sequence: CASSAGAGQNIQYF. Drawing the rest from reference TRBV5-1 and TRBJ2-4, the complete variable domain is KAGVTQTPRYLIKTRGQQVTLSCSPISGHRSVSWYQQTPGQGLQFLFEYFSETQRNKGNFPGRFSGRQFSNSRSEMNVSTLELGDSALYLCASSAGAGQNIQYFGAGTRLSVL.

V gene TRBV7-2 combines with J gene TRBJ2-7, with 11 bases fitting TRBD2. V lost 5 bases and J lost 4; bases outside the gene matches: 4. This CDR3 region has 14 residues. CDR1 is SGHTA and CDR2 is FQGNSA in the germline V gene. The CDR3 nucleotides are TGTGCCAGCAGCCGAGGGACTAGCGGATACGAGCAGTACTTC. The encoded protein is CASSRGTSGYEQYF.

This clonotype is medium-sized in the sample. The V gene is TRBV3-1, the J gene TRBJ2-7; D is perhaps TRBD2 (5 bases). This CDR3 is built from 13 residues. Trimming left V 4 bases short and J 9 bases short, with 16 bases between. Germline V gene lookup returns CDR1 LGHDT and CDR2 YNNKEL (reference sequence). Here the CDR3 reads CASSPDSEVGQYF. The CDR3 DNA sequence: TGTGCCAGCAGCCCCGATTCGGAGGTCGGGCAGTACTTC.

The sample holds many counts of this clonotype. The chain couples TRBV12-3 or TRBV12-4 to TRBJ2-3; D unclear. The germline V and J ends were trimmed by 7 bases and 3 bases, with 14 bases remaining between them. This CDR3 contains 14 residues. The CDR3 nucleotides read TGTGCCAGCAAAAGATTATCTGGGACAGATACGCAGTATTTT. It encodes CASKRLSGTDTQYF.

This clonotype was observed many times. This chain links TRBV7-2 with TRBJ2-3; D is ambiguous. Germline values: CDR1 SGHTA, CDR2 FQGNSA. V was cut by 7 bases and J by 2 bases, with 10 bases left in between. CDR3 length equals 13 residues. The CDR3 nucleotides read TGTGCCAGCAAGGGCTACAACACAGATACGCAGTATTTT. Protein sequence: CASKGYNTDTQYF.

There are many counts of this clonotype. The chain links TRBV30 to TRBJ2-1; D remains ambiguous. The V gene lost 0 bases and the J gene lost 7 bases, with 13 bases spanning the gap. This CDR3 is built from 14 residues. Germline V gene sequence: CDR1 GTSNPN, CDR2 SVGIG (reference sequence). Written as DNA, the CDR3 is TGTGCCTGGAGTGTACCAGGCCTTGAGAATGAGCAGTTCTTC. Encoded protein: CAWSVPGLENEQFF.

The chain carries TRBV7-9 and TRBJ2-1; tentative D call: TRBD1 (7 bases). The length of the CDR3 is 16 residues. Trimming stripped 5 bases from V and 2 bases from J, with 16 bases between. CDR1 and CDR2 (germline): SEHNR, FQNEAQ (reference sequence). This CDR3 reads CASSPRGASAYNEQFF. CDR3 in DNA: TGTGCCAGCAGCCCCAGGGGGGCTAGCGCCTACAATGAGCAGTTCTTC.

This CDR3 reads CASGLTGAGELFF. In DNA form, the CDR3 reads TGTGCTAGTGGGCTGACAGGGGCCGGGGAGCTGTTTTTT. The J gene is TRBJ2-2, the V gene TRBV12-5; TRBD1 agrees at 8 bases. This CDR3 is built from 13 residues. Germline CDR1 is LGHNT and CDR2 is FRNRAP. V trimming: 6 bases; J trimming: 6 bases; junction bases outside the gene matches: 3.

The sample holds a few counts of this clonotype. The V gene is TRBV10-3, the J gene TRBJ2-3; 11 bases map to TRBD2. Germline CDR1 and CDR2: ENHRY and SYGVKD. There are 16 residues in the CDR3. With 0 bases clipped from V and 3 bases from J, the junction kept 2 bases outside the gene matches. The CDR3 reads CAISESTSGSTDTQYF. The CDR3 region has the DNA TGTGCCATCAGTGAGTCAACTAGCGGGAGTACAGATACGCAGTATTTT.

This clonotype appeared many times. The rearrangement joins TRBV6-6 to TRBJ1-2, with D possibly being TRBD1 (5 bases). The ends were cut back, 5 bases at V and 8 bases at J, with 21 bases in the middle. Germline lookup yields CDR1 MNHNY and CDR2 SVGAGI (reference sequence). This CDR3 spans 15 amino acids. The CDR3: CASSPLKARGEGYTF. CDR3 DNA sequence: TGTGCCAGCAGTCCCTTGAAGGCGAGGGGTGAAGGCTACACCTTC.

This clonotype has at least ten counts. The CDR3 DNA reads TGCAGCGTCCAGGAGACAGGGGGCTTCGAGCAGTACTTC. It yields the protein CSVQETGGFEQYF. The chain is built from TRBV29-1 and TRBJ2-7; 10 bases line up with TRBD1. Trimming cost V 6 bases and J 6 bases; bases outside gene matches: 8. The CDR3 has 13 amino acids. CDR1 and CDR2 (germline): SQVTM, ANQGSEA.

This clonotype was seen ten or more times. CDR3 in amino acids: CASSSRGTGPKGETQYF. The CDR3 nucleotides read TGTGCCAGCAGCTCACGAGGGACAGGGCCGAAAGGAGAGACCCAGTACTTC. The genes are TRBV5-4 and TRBJ2-5, with TRBD1 matching 9 bases. V shed 3 bases, J shed 4 bases, and the junction held 13 bases outside the gene matches. Germline V gene lookup returns CDR1 SGHNT and CDR2 YYREEE (reference sequence). The CDR3 has 17 residues.

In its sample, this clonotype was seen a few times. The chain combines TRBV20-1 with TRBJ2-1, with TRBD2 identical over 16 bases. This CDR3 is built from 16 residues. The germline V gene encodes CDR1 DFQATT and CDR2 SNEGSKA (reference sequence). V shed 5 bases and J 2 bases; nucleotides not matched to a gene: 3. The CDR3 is CSAGTSGGGPYNEQFF. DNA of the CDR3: TGCAGTGCTGGGACTAGCGGGGGGGGTCCCTACAATGAGCAGTTCTTC.

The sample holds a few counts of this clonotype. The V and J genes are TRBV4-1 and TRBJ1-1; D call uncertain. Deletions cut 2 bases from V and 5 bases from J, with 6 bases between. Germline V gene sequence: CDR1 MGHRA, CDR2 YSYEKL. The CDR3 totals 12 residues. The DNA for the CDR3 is TGCGCCAGCAGCCAAATGGGGACTGAAGCTTTCTTT. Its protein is CASSQMGTEAFF.